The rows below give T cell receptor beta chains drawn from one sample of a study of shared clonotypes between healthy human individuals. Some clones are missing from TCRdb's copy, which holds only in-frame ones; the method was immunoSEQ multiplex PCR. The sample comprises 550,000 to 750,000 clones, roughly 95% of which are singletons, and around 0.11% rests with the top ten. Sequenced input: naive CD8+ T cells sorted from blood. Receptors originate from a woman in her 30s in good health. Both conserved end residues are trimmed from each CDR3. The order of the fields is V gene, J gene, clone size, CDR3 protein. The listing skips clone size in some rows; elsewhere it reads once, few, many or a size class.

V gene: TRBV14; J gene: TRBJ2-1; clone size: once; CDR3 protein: ASSQVPPWELDNEQF
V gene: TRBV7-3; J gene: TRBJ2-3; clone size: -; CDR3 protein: ASSSAGPSPDTQY
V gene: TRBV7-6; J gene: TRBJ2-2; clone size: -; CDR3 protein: ASSWTGDGTGELF
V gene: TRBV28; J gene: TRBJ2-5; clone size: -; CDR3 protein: ASSLEGRETQY
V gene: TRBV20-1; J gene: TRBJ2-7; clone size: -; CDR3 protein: SARDSYEQY
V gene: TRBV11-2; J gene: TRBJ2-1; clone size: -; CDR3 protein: ASSRESIEQF
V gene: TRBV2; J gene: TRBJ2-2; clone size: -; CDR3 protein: ASSAEGNTGELF
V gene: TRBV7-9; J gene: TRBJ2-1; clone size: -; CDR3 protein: ASSAGTGSYNEQF
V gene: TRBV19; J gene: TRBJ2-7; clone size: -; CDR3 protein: ASSIVQDRDHEQY
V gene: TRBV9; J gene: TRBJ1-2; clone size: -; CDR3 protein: ASSSFYEGLNYGYT
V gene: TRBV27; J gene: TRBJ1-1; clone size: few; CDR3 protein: ASSFTGVGEAF
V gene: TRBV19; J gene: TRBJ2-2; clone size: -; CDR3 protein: ASSGGTYTGELF
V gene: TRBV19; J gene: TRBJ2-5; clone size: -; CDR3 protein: ASSSRGYQETQY
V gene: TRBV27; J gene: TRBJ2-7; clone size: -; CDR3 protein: ASSRGYEQY
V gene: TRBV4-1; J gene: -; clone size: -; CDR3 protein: ASSQEKREGSEQY
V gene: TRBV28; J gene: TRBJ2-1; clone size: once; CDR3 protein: ASSLRGPSYNEQF
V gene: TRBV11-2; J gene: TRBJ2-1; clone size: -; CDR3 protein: ASSISGVNEQF
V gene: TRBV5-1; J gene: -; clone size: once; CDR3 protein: ASSPTGAYEQY
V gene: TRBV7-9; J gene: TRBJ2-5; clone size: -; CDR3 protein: ASSPRLAGNQETQY
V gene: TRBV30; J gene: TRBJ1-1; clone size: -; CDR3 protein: AWSVQEYTEAF
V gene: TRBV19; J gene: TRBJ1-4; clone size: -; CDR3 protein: ASSIDPRQKLF
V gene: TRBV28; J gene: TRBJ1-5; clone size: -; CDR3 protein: ASSLLPGLINQPQH
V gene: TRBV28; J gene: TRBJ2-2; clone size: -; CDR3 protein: ASSRQNTGELF
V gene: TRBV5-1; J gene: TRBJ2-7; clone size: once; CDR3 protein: ASSLGPSQVISYEQY
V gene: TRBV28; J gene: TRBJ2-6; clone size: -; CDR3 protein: ASSSPIPPANVLT
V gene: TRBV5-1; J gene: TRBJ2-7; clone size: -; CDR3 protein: ASSLVAGATSEQY
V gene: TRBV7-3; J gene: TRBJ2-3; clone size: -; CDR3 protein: ASSLRDRGLDTQY
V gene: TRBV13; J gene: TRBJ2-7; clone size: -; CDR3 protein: ASSPGAGGYEQY
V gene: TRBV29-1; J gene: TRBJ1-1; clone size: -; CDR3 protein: SERRDTEAF
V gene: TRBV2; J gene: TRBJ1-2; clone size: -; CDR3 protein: ASSPGGPAYGYT
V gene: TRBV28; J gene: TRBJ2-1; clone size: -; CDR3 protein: ASSRRNLAGGPYNEQF
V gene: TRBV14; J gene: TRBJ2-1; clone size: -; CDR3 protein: ASSPRGWTSYNEQF
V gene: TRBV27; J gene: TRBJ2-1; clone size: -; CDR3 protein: ASSFRDAGEWNEQF
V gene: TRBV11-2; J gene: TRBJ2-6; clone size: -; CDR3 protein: ASSHPSGANVLT
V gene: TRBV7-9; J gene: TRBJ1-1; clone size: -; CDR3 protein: ASSPNYNGENTEAF
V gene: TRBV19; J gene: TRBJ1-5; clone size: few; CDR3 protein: ASSIGGVQPQH
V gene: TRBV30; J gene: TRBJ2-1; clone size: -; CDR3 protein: AWSITAYEQF
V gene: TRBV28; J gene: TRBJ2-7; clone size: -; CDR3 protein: ASSLPPVQY
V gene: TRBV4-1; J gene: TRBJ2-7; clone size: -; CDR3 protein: ASSQYEGTYEQY
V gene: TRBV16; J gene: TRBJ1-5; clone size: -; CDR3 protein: ASSQFARGGAQPQH
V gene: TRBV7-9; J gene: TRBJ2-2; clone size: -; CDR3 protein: ASSLVLAGGNTGELF
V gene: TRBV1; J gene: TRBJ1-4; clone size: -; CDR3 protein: TSSTDLGNEKLF
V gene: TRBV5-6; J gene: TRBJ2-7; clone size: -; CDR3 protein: ASSLVAGGISYEQY
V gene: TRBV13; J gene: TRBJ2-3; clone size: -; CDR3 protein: ASSLGPRGTDTQY
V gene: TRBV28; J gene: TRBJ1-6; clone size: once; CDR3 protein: ASSLESSLSSYNSPLH
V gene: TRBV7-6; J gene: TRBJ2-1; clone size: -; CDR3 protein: ASSLGGSAYNEQF
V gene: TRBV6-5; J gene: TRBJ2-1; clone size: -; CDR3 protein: ASLAPNNEQF
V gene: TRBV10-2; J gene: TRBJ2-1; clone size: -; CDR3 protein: ASSELVGPWEQF
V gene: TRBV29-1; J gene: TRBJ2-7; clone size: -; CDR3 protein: SVVGTGTYEQY
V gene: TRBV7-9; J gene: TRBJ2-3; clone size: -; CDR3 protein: ASSLEVTSTDTQY
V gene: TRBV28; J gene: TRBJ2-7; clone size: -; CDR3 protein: ASSIIGGREEYEQY
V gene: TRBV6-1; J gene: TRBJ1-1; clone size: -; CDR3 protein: ASSVWMNTEAF